This T cell receptor beta chain was sequenced during a study of human T cells and chemical hapten exposure. This clonotype has ten or more counts. TCRdb re-derived calls from the RACE reads in MiXCR, one entry per CDR3 protein. This sample has tens of thousands of distinct CDR3 sequences; 10% occur once, and the top ten carry 2% to 2.5%. Noted time point: patch test 2, 6 weeks after DPC sensitization. Regarding treatment: therapeutic diphenylcyclopropenone sensitization with weekly scalp DPC. Sequenced here: whole blood, sampled in connection with sensitization to the hapten diphenylcyclopropenone (DPC). This sequence originates from a woman between 25 and 40 years old with alopecia areata. Some clones in this sample may be carry-over from other donors' samples.

Here the CDR3 reads CASSSETGGDPYEQYF. DNA for the CDR3: TGTGCCAGCAGCTCAGAAACAGGGGGCGATCCCTACGAGCAGTACTTC. V is TRBV5-4 and J is TRBJ2-7; TRBD1 matches at 9 bases. The CDR3 spans 16 residues. The germline V gene encodes CDR1 SGHNT and CDR2 YYREEE (reference sequence). Trimming at V came to 3 bases and at J to 2 bases, leaving 9 bases not matched to a gene.